Listed below are T cell receptor beta chains from one sample, sequenced in a study of blood T cell repertoires in COVID-19. Clones were read by immunoSEQ multiplex PCR, and TCRdb kept only the in-frame ones, dropping some. The data contain fewer than 100,000 clones, about nine tenths of them singletons. Sequenced sample: peripheral blood. The receptors were sampled from a woman at least 80 years old with acute or convalescent COVID-19. Each CDR3 is given with its conserved first and last residue. D genes are given only for firm matches. A clone size is listed for some rows: how often the clone was seen (once, few, many), or a class if it is expanded.

V gene	D gene	clone size	J gene	CDR3 protein	CDR3 DNA
TRBV3-1/TRBV3-2	TRBD2	.	TRBJ2-1	CASSQDRLAGGYEQFF	TGTGCCAGCAGCCAAGATAGGCTAGCGGGGGGGTATGAGCAGTTCTTC
TRBV5-1	TRBD1	.	TRBJ1-1	CASKGGTGNTEAFF	TGCGCCAGCAAGGGTGGGACAGGGAACACTGAAGCTTTCTTT
TRBV6-2/TRBV6-3	.	.	TRBJ2-1	CASSHDTSEFF	TGTGCCAGCAGTCACGACACCTCGGAGTTCTTC
TRBV6-5	TRBD1	.	TRBJ1-2	CASTETGSYGYTF	TGTGCCAGCACCGAGACAGGGAGCTATGGCTACACCTTC
TRBV6-2/TRBV6-3	TRBD1	.	TRBJ2-3	CASSLTGTTDTQYF	TGTGCCAGCAGCTTGACAGGGACCACAGATACGCAGTATTTT
TRBV19	TRBD1	.	TRBJ2-3	CASSIDRQGNTDTQYF	TGTGCCAGTAGTATAGATCGACAGGGGAACACAGATACGCAGTATTTT
TRBV7-9	TRBD1	.	TRBJ2-7	CASSPSPGTGHYEQYF	TGTGCCAGCAGCCCCAGCCCCGGGACAGGTCACTACGAGCAGTACTTC
TRBV12-3/TRBV12-4	.	.	TRBJ1-2	CASSFDRRFGYTF	TGTGCCAGCAGTTTCGACAGAAGGTTTGGCTACACCTTC
TRBV6-2/TRBV6-3	TRBD1	.	TRBJ2-3	CASSYTGAWTDTQYF	TGTGCCAGCAGTTACACAGGGGCCTGGACCGATACGCAGTATTTT
TRBV5-6	.	once	TRBJ1-4	CASSPLAGREKLFF	TGTGCCAGCAGCCCCCTAGCGGGGCGTGAAAAACTGTTTTTT
TRBV18	TRBD1	.	TRBJ1-1	CASSPQGQVRGNTEAFF	TGTGCCAGCTCACCACAGGGACAGGTCCGGGGGAACACTGAAGCTTTCTTT
TRBV6-5	TRBD1	.	TRBJ2-1	CASSPGTGLGDEQFF	TGTGCCAGCAGTCCCGGGACAGGACTGGGGGATGAGCAGTTCTTC
TRBV6-2/TRBV6-3	.	.	TRBJ1-6	CASSAGTPKNSPLHF	TGTGCCAGCAGTGCCGGGACACCCAAGAATTCACCCCTCCACTTT
TRBV18	.	.	TRBJ1-5	CASATDSNQPQHF	TGTGCCAGCGCGACAGATAGCAATCAGCCCCAGCATTTT
TRBV13	.	.	TRBJ1-1	CASSLLGVGIAEAFF	TGTGCCAGCAGCTTACTCGGGGTCGGGATCGCTGAAGCTTTCTTT
TRBV15	.	.	TRBJ2-1	CATSRDRGKQFF	TGTGCCACCAGCAGAGATCGGGGGAAGCAGTTCTTC
TRBV7-8	.	few	TRBJ2-6	CASSSSGSDGANVLTF	TGTGCCAGCAGCTCTTCAGGGTCGGATGGGGCCAACGTCCTGACTTTC
TRBV27	.	.	TRBJ2-2	CASSWTANTGELFF	TGTGCCAGCAGTTGGACAGCGAACACCGGGGAGCTGTTTTTT
TRBV7-9	.	.	TRBJ2-3	CASSLAVAEDTDTQYF	TGTGCCAGCAGCTTAGCGGTAGCGGAAGACACAGATACGCAGTATTTT
TRBV5-1	.	once	TRBJ1-6	CASSLGEGSNSPLHF	TGCGCCAGCAGCTTGGGGGAGGGGTCGAATTCACCCCTCCACTTT
TRBV5-6	.	.	TRBJ1-5	CASSRSTDQPQHF	TGTGCCAGCAGCCGGTCTACGGATCAGCCCCAGCATTTT
TRBV7-8	TRBD1	.	TRBJ1-5	CASSPSGQGGGAAQHF	TGTGCCAGCAGCCCTTCGGGACAGGGTGGGGGTGCGGCCCAGCATTTT
TRBV6-5	.	few	TRBJ2-5	CASNPGHQQETQYF	TGTGCCAGCAACCCGGGACACCAACAAGAGACCCAGTACTTC
TRBV5-1	.	.	TRBJ1-1	CASSALQNMNTEAFF	TGCGCCAGCAGCGCCTTACAGAACATGAACACTGAAGCTTTCTTT
TRBV14	.	.	TRBJ2-5	CASSHQGIQYF	TGTGCCAGCAGCCACCAGGGAATCCAGTACTTC
TRBV28	.	.	TRBJ1-5	CASSKMGAFGSNQPQHF	TGTGCCAGCAGTAAGATGGGGGCGTTCGGGAGCAATCAGCCCCAGCATTTT
TRBV5-8	.	.	TRBJ2-7	CASSLGHSYLEQYF	TGTGCCAGCAGCTTGGGACACAGCTACTTGGAGCAGTACTTC
TRBV5-6	TRBD1	.	TRBJ1-1	CASSTGTGGNTEAFF	TGTGCCAGCAGCACCGGGACAGGGGGTAACACTGAAGCTTTCTTT
TRBV5-6	TRBD1	.	TRBJ1-3	CASSVRGPGNTIYF	TGTGCCAGCAGCGTAAGGGGGCCTGGAAACACCATATATTTT
TRBV10-3	TRBD1	.	TRBJ1-5	CAISDSFSGGSNQPQHF	TGTGCCATCAGTGACTCCTTTTCAGGGGGTAGCAATCAGCCCCAGCATTTT
TRBV19	.	.	TRBJ2-3	CASSNGGADTQYF	TGTGCCAGTAGTAACGGGGGTGCTGATACGCAGTATTTT
TRBV27	.	.	TRBJ1-6	CASSLGWGVGSPLHF	TGTGCCAGCAGTCTGGGGTGGGGGGTTGGGTCACCCCTCCACTTT
TRBV9	TRBD1	.	TRBJ1-2	CASSLSTRPGQGSGYTF	TGTGCCAGCAGCCTCAGCACGCGGCCGGGACAGGGGTCGGGCTACACCTTC
TRBV18	.	.	TRBJ1-4	CASSQGIEEKLFF	TGTGCCAGCTCACAGGGGATTGAGGAAAAACTGTTTTTT
TRBV7-2	TRBD2	.	TRBJ2-7	CASSLSPGLGSLEQYF	TGTGCCAGCAGCTTATCCCCGGGACTAGGGTCTCTCGAGCAGTACTTC
TRBV21-1	.	.	TRBJ1-1	CASSKPRSATEAFF	TGTGCCAGCAGCAAACCCAGGTCTGCCACTGAAGCTTTCTTT
TRBV30	TRBD1	.	TRBJ1-6	CAWSSGTANSPLHF	TGTGCCTGGAGTTCGGGGACAGCCAATTCACCCCTCCACTTT
TRBV6-5	TRBD1	.	TRBJ1-1	CASRGQLEAFF	TGTGCCAGCAGGGGACAGCTTGAAGCTTTCTTT